This T cell receptor (beta chain) was captured by sequencing in a study of shared clonotypes between healthy human individuals. Findings and limits, study-wide: The sole specimen, blood, was sampled, and tissue repertoires likely differ. Estimated clonotype richness was generally higher in naive than memory subsets.

Remarks on this clone: Its antigen is unidentified.

CDR3 length: 12 amino acids. Germline values: CDR1 SQVTM, CDR2 ANQGSEA. V was pared by 6 bases and J by 3 bases, with 12 bases between. Naive CD8 cells, CD45RO-negative and positively selected for CCR7, excluded terminally differentiated effector memory CD45RA+ cells. Those who donated, Caucasian adults without exception, all lived in Nashville, Tennessee. Here immunoSEQ multiplex PCR was the method, and the copy in TCRdb shows in-frame clones only, minus some. Found here are about 2 million clones, roughly 94% of them singletons; the top ten hold around 1%. The sequencing sample was made of naive CD8+ T cells sorted from blood. This chain joins TRBV29-1 and TRBJ2-7, with TRBD1 as a possible D gene (6 bases). This receptor was obtained from a man younger than 35 in good health. CDR3 loop: CSVRNRDYEQYF. The CDR3 DNA sequence: TGCAGCGTGAGGAACAGGGACTACGAGCAGTACTTC.